A selection of T cell receptor beta chains follows, all from one sample in a study of blood T cell repertoires in COVID-19. TCRdb keeps only in-frame clones here, not all; method: immunoSEQ multiplex PCR. Of 150,000 to 200,000 clones detected, around 80% appear once; the ten largest clones hold 10% to 15%. What was sequenced was PBMCs or T cells enriched from blood (not recorded which). The receptors were gathered from a woman aged 55 to 70 who had recovered from COVID-19. The CDR3 runs from the conserved cysteine through the conserved F or W. A D gene is named only where the DNA matches it firmly. The size of a clone is reported for some rows only, either as once, few or many, or as a class for expanded clones.

cdr3_length,d_call,clone_size,j_call,v_call,cdr3_nt,cdr3_aa
14,NA,NA,TRBJ1-5,TRBV30,TGTGCCTGGAGTGTATTCCCAGCGGGTCAGCCCCAGCATTTT,CAWSVFPAGQPQHF
11,NA,NA,TRBJ2-7,TRBV3-1/TRBV3-2,TGTGCCAGCAGCCAAGATCTGGGCTTCCACTTC,CASSQDLGFHF
12,NA,few,TRBJ1-2,TRBV3-1/TRBV3-2,TGTGCCAGCAGTGCAGGGGACACTGGCTACACCTTC,CASSAGDTGYTF
14,TRBD2,few,TRBJ2-7,TRBV7-9,TGTGCCAGCAGCTTAGGGCTAGCGGGATCCGAGCAGTACTTC,CASSLGLAGSEQYF
16,TRBD1,few,TRBJ1-2,TRBV5-1,TGCGCCAGCACCGAAGAATGGACAGGGGGCTTCTATGGCTACACCTTC,CASTEEWTGGFYGYTF
15,TRBD1,NA,TRBJ1-2,TRBV24-1,TGTGCCACCAGTGATACCGACAGGGGGCTTGGTGGCTACACCTTC,CATSDTDRGLGGYTF
14,TRBD2,NA,TRBJ2-3,TRBV6-2/TRBV6-3,TGTGCCAGCAGCGCAACTAGCGGGGTAGATACGCAGTATTTT,CASSATSGVDTQYF
16,TRBD2,NA,TRBJ2-5,TRBV7-8,TGTGCCAGCCTCCCCCTATTAGCGGGAGGAAGGGAGACCCAGTACTTC,CASLPLLAGGRETQYF
15,TRBD1,NA,TRBJ1-2,TRBV5-1,TGCGCCAGCAGCTTGGGAGGGACAGGCCCCAATGGCTACACCTTC,CASSLGGTGPNGYTF
20,NA,NA,TRBJ1-6,TRBV21-1,TGTGCCAGCAGCAAAGGTTTGGAATTCGGGGGACAGGGGGCGAATTCACCCCTCCACTTT,CASSKGLEFGGQGANSPLHF
15,NA,many,TRBJ1-2,TRBV30,TGTGCCTGGAGCGTTGGGAGGGCCCCTAACTATGGCTACACCTTC,CAWSVGRAPNYGYTF
15,NA,NA,TRBJ1-1,TRBV4-1,TGCGCCAGCAGCCAAGATAAACCGGGGACACCCGAAGCTTTCTTT,CASSQDKPGTPEAFF
15,TRBD2,NA,TRBJ2-1,TRBV19,TGTGCCAGTAGTAAACTAGCGGGAGTCTACAATGAGCAGTTCTTC,CASSKLAGVYNEQFF
14,NA,NA,TRBJ1-2,TRBV9,TGTGCCAGCAGCGGGGGATATTGGACAGATGGCTACACCTTC,CASSGGYWTDGYTF
14,TRBD1,NA,TRBJ2-3,TRBV5-1,TGCGCCACCTCGCGACAGGGGATAACAGATACGCAGTATTTT,CATSRQGITDTQYF
16,NA,NA,TRBJ2-6,TRBV5-1,TGCGCCAGCAGCATTATGCCGGGCTCTGGGGCCAACGTCCTGACTTTC,CASSIMPGSGANVLTF
14,NA,few,TRBJ1-2,TRBV6-1,TGTGCCAGCAGTGAATTAGGGGTACTGTATGGCTACACCTTC,CASSELGVLYGYTF
17,TRBD1,NA,TRBJ2-7,TRBV7-9,TGTGCCAGCAGCTTAACCCCCGGGACAGGGATATCCTACGAGCAGTACTTC,CASSLTPGTGISYEQYF
14,TRBD1,NA,TRBJ1-2,TRBV6-1,TGTGCCAGCAGTGAAGTTTGGGACAGGGACGGCTACACCTTC,CASSEVWDRDGYTF
15,TRBD1,few,TRBJ1-6,TRBV9,TGTGCCAGCAGCCTAAGGGACAGGGAGGGATCACCCCTCCACTTT,CASSLRDREGSPLHF
15,NA,NA,TRBJ2-2,TRBV19,TGTGCCAGTAGTATAGGGGCAGGGGGGACCGGGGAGCTGTTTTTT,CASSIGAGGTGELFF
14,TRBD2,few,TRBJ2-7,TRBV29-1,TGCAGCGTTGAATTTGTTAGCGGGAGCTACGAGCAGTACTTC,CSVEFVSGSYEQYF
12,NA,NA,TRBJ2-2,TRBV5-1,TGCGCCAGCAGCTTTATCACCGGGGAGCTGTTTTTT,CASSFITGELFF
16,NA,NA,TRBJ1-1,TRBV5-1,TGCGCCAGCAGCTTGGCCGGAACAGCCCTGAACACTGAAGCTTTCTTT,CASSLAGTALNTEAFF
15,NA,NA,TRBJ2-1,TRBV11-2,TGTGCCAGCAGCTTGGGGGGTACATCCTACAATGAGCAGTTCTTC,CASSLGGTSYNEQFF
14,NA,NA,TRBJ1-1,TRBV2,TGTGCCAGCAGTTCCCAGGGGTTGGACACTGAAGCTTTCTTT,CASSSQGLDTEAFF
13,NA,NA,TRBJ2-3,TRBV27,TGTGCCAGCAGGGCATCAAACACAGATACGCAGTATTTT,CASRASNTDTQYF
15,NA,NA,TRBJ1-2,TRBV5-4,TGTGCCAGCAGCTTGGGTTTACAGCCTAACTATGGCTACACCTTC,CASSLGLQPNYGYTF
14,TRBD1,once,TRBJ1-1,TRBV29-1,TGCAGCGTTGAGGGGACAGCGGGAGGCACTGAAGCTTTCTTT,CSVEGTAGGTEAFF
15,NA,few,TRBJ1-3,TRBV6-5,TGTGCCAGCAGTATCATCGGACAGTCTGGAAACACCATATATTTT,CASSIIGQSGNTIYF
14,NA,NA,TRBJ1-2,TRBV7-2,TGTGCCAGCAGCTTAAGATCAAGAGACTATGGCTACACCTTC,CASSLRSRDYGYTF
15,TRBD1,NA,TRBJ1-2,TRBV5-1,TGCGCCAGCAGCCCTGGGACAGGGAGGATCTATGGCTACACCTTC,CASSPGTGRIYGYTF
15,NA,NA,TRBJ2-3,TRBV28,TGTGCCAGCAGAGGTCAAGGGCAGGGTGTGGATACGCAGTATTTT,CASRGQGQGVDTQYF
14,TRBD1,NA,TRBJ1-1,TRBV13,TGTGCCAGCAGCTTCAGGGACAGAAACACTGAAGCTTTCTTT,CASSFRDRNTEAFF
14,NA,few,TRBJ2-2,TRBV2,TGTGCCAGCTTTGGACATTGGAACACCGGGGAGCTGTTTTTT,CASFGHWNTGELFF
16,TRBD2,NA,TRBJ2-7,TRBV9,TGTGCCAGCAGCGTAGAGGGACTAGCGGGGGGCACGGAGCAGTACTTC,CASSVEGLAGGTEQYF
13,TRBD2,once,TRBJ2-5,TRBV5-4,TGTGCCAGCAGCTTGTGGGGGGGAGAGACCCAGTACTTC,CASSLWGGETQYF
14,TRBD1,NA,TRBJ2-7,TRBV25-1,TGTGCCAGCAGTCCTGGGGACAGGGTGGCCGAGCAGTACTTC,CASSPGDRVAEQYF
16,TRBD1,NA,TRBJ1-1,TRBV5-1,TGCGCCAGCAGCTTGTGGGGACAGGGGGCGAACACTGAAGCTTTCTTT,CASSLWGQGANTEAFF
12,NA,few,TRBJ1-2,TRBV4-1,TGCGCCAGCAGCCCCTTCGGGTCTAGCTACACCTTC,CASSPFGSSYTF
15,TRBD1,few,TRBJ1-2,TRBV28,TGTGCCAGCAGTTCGACCCGGGACAGCTATGGAGGCTACACCTTC,CASSSTRDSYGGYTF
13,TRBD1,NA,TRBJ1-1,TRBV6-5,TGTGCCAGCGGGGACAGGAGTAACACTGAAGCTTTCTTT,CASGDRSNTEAFF
14,NA,NA,TRBJ2-5,TRBV27,TGTGCCAGCAGTACCGGGACATCTGGGGAGACCCAGTACTTC,CASSTGTSGETQYF
17,NA,NA,TRBJ2-7,TRBV27,TGTGCCAGCAGTTCACCCCCGGACAAAGAAGGAACCTACGAGCAGTACTTC,CASSSPPDKEGTYEQYF
17,TRBD1,NA,TRBJ2-7,TRBV7-9,TGTGCCAGCAGCTCAAATACGGACAGGGACTTCTCCTACGAGCAGTACTTC,CASSSNTDRDFSYEQYF
18,TRBD1,NA,TRBJ1-2,TRBV19,TGTGCCAGTAGTGCAGGTTTTTACCGGGACAGGGGGATTGGTGGCTACACCTTC,CASSAGFYRDRGIGGYTF